This T cell receptor beta chain was captured by sequencing in a study of glioma-infiltrating T cells. Study context: Glioblastomas were WHO grade IV, sampled at first diagnosis; low-grade were grade II. Study findings and constraints: Gliomas, especially low-grade, showed above-expected tissue-blood divergence; non-neoplastic patients showed below.

This CDR3 contains 17 residues. Trimming stripped 5 bases from V and 0 bases from J, with 19 bases between. Per the germline V gene, CDR1 is SGHRS and CDR2 is YFSETQ. With regard to this clonotype: Its antigen is undetermined.

Amplification of TCR alpha and beta CDR3 regions from RNA used iRepertoire nested multiplex PCR. Via MiXCR, TCRdb re-called the multiplex PCR reads, giving one row per CDR3 protein. The sample has about 410,000 distinct CDR3 sequences, 41% seen once. The sequencing sample was made of glioma tissue, nonneoplastic brain tissue, or PBMCs (not recorded which). This sequence was found in a human donor with low-grade glioma or glioblastoma, undergoing nonglioma brain surgery, or in good health (not recorded which). The rearrangement joins TRBV5-1 to TRBJ2-3; D is ambiguous. Here the CDR3 DNA reads TGCGCCAGCAGACATCCCCCCGGCGGTGGGAGCACAGATACGCAGTATTTT. It is translated as CASRHPPGGGSTDTQYF.